This T cell receptor beta chain emerged from a study of T cell responses to AZD1222 COVID-19 vaccine. Broader study findings: Of spike-specific TCRs, nearly half reportedly target regions left unmutated in variants.

Produced via immunoSEQ multiplex PCR; TCRdb's table is partial and in-frame only. Among 150,000 to 200,000 clones listed, 85% to 95% were seen once. CDR1 is LGHDT and CDR2 is YNNKEL in the germline V gene (reference sequence). This CDR3 is 11 amino acids long. V was shortened by 6 bases and J by 6 bases, with 6 bases between the two germline ends. This clone showed up just once. Its antigen is currently unknown. This material consisted of peripheral blood, taken on day 0 of AZD1222 vaccination. The rearrangement joins TRBV3-1 (or the pseudogene TRBV3-2) to TRBJ1-3; unclear D gene. This receptor was taken from an adult in good health. The CDR3 DNA is TGTGCCAGCAGGGGAGTAAACACCATATATTTT. Residues: CASRGVNTIYF.